This TCR beta chain stems from a study of T cell repertoires in cytomegalovirus infection. Study results and caveats: Adding up the frequency of public TCR beta families identified people who carried CMV plus the relevant HLA.

TCRdb used MiXCR to reprocess the reads, holding one entry per CDR3 protein. The table has 480,000 or so distinct CDR3 sequences, 10% to 12% seen once; the top ten hold about a tenth. This clonotype was recorded at least ten times. Its antigen is unknown. With 5 bases removed from V and 0 bases from J, the gap between germline ends came to 16 bases. The CDR3 extends over 17 amino acids. Germline V gives CDR1 SGHTA, CDR2 FQGNSA. Sequencing used PBMCs. The clonotype was recovered from a human donor in good health (CMV status not recorded). Some clones in this sample may be carry-over from other donors' samples. This chain connects TRBV7-2 to TRBJ2-2; perhaps D is TRBD1 or TRBD2 (6 bases each). CDR3 coding DNA: TGTGCCAGCAGCCCAGGGGCGGGGCGGGCGAACACCGGGGAGCTGTTTTTT. This translates into CASSPGAGRANTGELFF.